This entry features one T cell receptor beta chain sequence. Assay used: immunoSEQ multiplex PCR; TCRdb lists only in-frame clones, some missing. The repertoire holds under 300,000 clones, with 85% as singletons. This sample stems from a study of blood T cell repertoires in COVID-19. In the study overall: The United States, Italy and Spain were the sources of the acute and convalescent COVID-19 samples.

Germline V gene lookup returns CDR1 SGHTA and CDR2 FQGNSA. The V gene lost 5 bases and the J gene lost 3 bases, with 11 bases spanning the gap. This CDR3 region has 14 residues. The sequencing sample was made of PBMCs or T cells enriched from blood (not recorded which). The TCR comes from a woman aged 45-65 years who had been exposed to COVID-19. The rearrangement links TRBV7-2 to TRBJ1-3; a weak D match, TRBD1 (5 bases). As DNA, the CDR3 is TGTGCCAGCAGCCTCCCGGGGGTTGGAAACACCATATATTTT. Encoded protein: CASSLPGVGNTIYF.